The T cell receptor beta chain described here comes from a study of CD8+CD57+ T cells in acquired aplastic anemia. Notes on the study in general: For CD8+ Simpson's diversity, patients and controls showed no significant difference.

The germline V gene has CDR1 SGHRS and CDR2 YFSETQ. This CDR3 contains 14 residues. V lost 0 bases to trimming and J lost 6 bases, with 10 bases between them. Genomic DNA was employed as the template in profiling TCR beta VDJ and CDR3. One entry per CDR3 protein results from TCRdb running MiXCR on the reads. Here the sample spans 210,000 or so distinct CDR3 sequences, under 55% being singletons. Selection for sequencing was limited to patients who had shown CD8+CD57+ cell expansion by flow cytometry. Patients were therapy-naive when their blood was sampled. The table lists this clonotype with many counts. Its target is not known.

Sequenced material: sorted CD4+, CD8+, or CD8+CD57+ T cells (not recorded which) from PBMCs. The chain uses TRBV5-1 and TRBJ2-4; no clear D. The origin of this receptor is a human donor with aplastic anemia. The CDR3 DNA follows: TGCGCCAGCAGCTTGGGGTCGGGTTCAAACATTCAGTACTTC. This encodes CASSLGSGSNIQYF.